This T cell receptor beta chain is from a study of cytomegalovirus exposure and HLA in healthy donors. Primers included in the PCR were 60 Vbeta and 13 Jbeta primers. The data were produced by immunoSEQ multiplex PCR, yet TCRdb's version contains in-frame clones alone and is incomplete. The repertoire has 150,000 to 200,000 clones, around 75% of them found once; the top ten carry 6%. As concerns this clone: As yet, its antigen is unknown.

Study-wide results and caveats: Later analysis identified several of the most significant clusters that appeared linked to common viral pathogens. It was reported that the classifier diagnosed cytomegalovirus status with high specificity and sensitivity in both the original and validation cohorts.

V was pared by 7 bases and J by 2 bases, with 16 bases between. CDR1 and CDR2 from the germline V gene are LNHDA and SQIVND (reference sequence). There are 15 residues in the CDR3. Whereas donors were nominally healthy upon sampling, unrecorded immune exposures were probable. The rearrangement joins TRBV19 to TRBJ2-3; a weak D match, TRBD1 (7 bases). The specimen sequenced was PBMCs. This clonotype was sampled from a woman aged 25 to 45 in good health and CMV-seropositive. The CDR3 coding sequence is TGTGCCAGTAATGCGGGACAGACCTTCACAGATACGCAGTATTTT. It encodes CASNAGQTFTDTQYF. Complete variable domain (other parts from reference TRBV19 and TRBJ2-3): DGGITQSPKYLFRKEGQNVTLSCEQNLNHDAMYWYRQDPGQGLRLIYYSQIVNDFQKGDIAEGYSVSREKKESFPLTVTSAQKNPTAFYLCASNAGQTFTDTQYFGPGTRLTVL.